This TCR beta chain was sequenced during a study of blood T cell repertoires in COVID-19. Germline V gene lookup returns CDR1 KGHSH and CDR2 LQKENI. The CDR3 sequence is 15 residues long. V gave up 1 base and J gave up 3 bases, with 12 bases separating them. Clones were read by immunoSEQ multiplex PCR, and TCRdb kept only the in-frame ones, dropping some. This sample has over 250,000 clones, with more than 70% found just once. This TCR came from a woman aged 55-69 years in a cohort exposed to, infected with or recovered from COVID-19 (not recorded which). The specimen sequenced was PBMCs or T cells enriched from blood (not recorded which). The genes are TRBV18 and TRBJ1-2, with a tentative D call TRBD1 (6 bases). CDR3 in amino acids: CASSPLTGGHYGYTF. In DNA, the CDR3 is TGTGCCAGCTCACCACTTACGGGGGGGCACTATGGCTACACCTTC.